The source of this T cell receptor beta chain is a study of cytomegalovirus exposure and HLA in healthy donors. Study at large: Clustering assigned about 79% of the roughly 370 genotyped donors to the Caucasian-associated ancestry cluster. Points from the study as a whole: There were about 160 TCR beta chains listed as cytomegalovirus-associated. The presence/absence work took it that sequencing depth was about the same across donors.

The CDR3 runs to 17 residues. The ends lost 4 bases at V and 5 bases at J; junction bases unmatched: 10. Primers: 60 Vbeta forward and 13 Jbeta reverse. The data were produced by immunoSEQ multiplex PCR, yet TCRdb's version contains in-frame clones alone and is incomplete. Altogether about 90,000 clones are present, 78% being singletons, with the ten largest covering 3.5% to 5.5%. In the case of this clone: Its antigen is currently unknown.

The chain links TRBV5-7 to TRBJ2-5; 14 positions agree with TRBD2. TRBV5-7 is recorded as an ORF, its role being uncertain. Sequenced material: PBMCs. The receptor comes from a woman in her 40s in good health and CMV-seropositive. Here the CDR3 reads CASSPLTSGRVLETQYF. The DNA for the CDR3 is TGTGCCAGCAGCCCGTTGACTAGCGGGAGGGTATTGGAGACCCAGTACTTC.